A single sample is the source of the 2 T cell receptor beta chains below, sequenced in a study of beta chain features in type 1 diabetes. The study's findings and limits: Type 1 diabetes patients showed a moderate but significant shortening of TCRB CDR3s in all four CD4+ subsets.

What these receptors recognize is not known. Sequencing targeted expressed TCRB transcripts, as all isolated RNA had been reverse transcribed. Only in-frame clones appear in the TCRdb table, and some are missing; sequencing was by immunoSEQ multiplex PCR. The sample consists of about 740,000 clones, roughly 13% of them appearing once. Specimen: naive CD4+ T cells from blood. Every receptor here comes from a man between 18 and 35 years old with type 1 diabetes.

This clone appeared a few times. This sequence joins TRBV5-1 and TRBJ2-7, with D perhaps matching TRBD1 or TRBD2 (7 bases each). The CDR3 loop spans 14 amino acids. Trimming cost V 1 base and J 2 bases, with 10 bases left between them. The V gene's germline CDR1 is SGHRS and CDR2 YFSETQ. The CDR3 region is CASSLPGGAYEQYF. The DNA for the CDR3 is TGCGCCAGCAGCTTGCCAGGGGGGGCCTACGAGCAGTACTTC. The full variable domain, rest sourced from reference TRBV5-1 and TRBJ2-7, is KAGVTQTPRYLIKTRGQQVTLSCSPISGHRSVSWYQQTPGQGLQFLFEYFSETQRNKGNFPGRFSGRQFSNSRSEMNVSTLELGDSALYLCASSLPGGAYEQYFGPGTRLTVT.

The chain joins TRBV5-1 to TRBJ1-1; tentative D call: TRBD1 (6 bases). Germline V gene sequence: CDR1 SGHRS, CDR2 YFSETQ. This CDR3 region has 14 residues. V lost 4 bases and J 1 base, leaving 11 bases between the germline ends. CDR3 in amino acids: CASSKQGWNTEAFF. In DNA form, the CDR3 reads TGCGCCAGCAGCAAACAGGGTTGGAACACTGAAGCTTTCTTT.